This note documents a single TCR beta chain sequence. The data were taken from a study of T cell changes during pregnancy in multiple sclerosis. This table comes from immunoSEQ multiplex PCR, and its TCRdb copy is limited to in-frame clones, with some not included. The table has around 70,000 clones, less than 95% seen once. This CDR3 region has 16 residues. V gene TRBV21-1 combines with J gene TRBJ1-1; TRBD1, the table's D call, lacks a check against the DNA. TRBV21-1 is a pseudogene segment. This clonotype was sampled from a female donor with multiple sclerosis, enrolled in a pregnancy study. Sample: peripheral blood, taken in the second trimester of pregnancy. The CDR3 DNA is TGTGCCAGCAGCAAAGCTGGCCCCCCCATCCGTCCGGAAGCTTTCTTT. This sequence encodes CASSKAGPPIRPEAFF.